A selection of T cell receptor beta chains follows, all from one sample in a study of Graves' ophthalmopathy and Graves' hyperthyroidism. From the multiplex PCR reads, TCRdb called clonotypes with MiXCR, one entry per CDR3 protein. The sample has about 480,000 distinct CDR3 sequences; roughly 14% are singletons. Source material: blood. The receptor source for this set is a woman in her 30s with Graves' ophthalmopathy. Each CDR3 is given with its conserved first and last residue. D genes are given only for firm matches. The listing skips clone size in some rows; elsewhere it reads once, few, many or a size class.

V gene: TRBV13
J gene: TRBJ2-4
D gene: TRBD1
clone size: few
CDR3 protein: CASSNRGVAKNIQYF
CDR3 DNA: TGTGCCAGCAGCAACAGGGGGGTGGCCAAAAACATTCAGTACTTC

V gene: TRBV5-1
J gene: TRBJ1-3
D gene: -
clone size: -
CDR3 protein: CASSLRTENSGNTIYF
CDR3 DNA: TGCGCCAGCAGCTTGAGGACAGAAAACTCTGGAAACACCATATATTTT

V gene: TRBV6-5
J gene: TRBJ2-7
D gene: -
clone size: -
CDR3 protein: CASSYGSGLVAAYDQYF
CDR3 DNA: TGTGCCAGCAGTTACGGCAGTGGATTAGTCGCGGCCTACGATCAGTACTTC

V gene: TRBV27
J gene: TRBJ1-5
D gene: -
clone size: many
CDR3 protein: CASSLRGQPNQPQHF
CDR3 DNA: TGTGCCAGCAGTTTAAGAGGCCAGCCAAATCAGCCCCAGCATTTT

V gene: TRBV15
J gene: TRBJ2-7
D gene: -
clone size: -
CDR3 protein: CATSRDKSGFLYEQYF
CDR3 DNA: TGTGCCACCAGCAGAGATAAATCCGGGTTCCTCTACGAGCAGTACTTC

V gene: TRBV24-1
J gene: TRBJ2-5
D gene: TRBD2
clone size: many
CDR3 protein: CATSGQGGETQYF
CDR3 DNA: TGTGCCACCAGTGGGCAGGGAGGGGAGACCCAGTACTTC

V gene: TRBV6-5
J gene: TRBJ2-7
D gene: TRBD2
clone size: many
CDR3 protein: CASTGLAGGYEQYF
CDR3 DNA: TGTGCCAGCACGGGACTAGCGGGGGGTTACGAGCAGTACTTC

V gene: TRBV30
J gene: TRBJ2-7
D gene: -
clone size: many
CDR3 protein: CAWSATTGYEQYF
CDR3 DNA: TGTGCCTGGAGTGCGACGACGGGCTACGAGCAGTACTTC

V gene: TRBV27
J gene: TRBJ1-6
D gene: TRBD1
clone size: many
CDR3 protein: CATKKGTDNSPLHF
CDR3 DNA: TGTGCCACAAAAAAGGGGACAGATAATTCACCCCTCCACTTT

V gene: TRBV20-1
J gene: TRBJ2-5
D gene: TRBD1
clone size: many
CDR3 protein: CSAGHRGRGQETQYF
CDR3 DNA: TGCAGTGCTGGACACAGGGGGCGGGGGCAAGAGACCCAGTACTTC

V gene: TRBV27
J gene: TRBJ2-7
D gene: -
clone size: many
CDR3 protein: CASSLGLDGGEQYF
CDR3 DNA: TGTGCCAGCAGTTTGGGACTGGATGGGGGTGAGCAGTACTTC

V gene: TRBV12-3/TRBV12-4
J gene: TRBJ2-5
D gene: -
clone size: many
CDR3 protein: CASRRRGPTETQYF
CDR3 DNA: TGTGCCAGCAGGCGCAGGGGACCTACAGAGACCCAGTACTTC

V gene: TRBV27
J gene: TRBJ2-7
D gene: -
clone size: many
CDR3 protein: CASSLSGEVSRSYEQYF
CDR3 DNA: TGTGCCAGCAGTTTATCCGGGGAAGTAAGCCGCTCCTACGAGCAGTACTTC

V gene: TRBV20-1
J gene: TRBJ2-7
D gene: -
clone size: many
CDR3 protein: CSARRGQLRADEQYF
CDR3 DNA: TGCAGTGCTAGACGGGGTCAGCTACGAGCCGACGAGCAGTACTTC

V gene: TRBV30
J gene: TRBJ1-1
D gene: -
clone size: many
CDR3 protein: CAWSGLSGGAFF
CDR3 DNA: TGTGCCTGGAGCGGACTCTCGGGGGGAGCTTTCTTT

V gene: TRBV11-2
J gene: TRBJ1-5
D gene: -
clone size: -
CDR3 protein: CASSSTPGNQPQHF
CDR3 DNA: TGTGCCAGCAGCTCCACACCGGGGAATCAGCCCCAGCATTTT

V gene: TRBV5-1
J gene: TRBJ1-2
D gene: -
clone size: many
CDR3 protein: CASSLGPAGKGYTF
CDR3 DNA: TGCGCCAGCAGCTTGGGGCCGGCCGGAAAGGGCTACACCTTC

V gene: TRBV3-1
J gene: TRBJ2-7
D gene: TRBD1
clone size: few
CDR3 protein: CASSWTGFSYEQYF
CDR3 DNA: TGTGCCAGCAGCTGGACAGGATTCTCCTACGAGCAGTACTTC

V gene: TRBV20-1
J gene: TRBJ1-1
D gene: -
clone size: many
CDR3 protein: CSAQKTAMNTEAFF
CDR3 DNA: TGCAGTGCCCAAAAGACAGCGATGAACACTGAAGCTTTCTTT

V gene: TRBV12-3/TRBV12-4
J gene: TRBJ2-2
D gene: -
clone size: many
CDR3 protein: CASSLAGGGTNTGELFF
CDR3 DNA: TGTGCCAGCAGTTTAGCTGGCGGGGGCACGAACACCGGGGAGCTGTTTTTT

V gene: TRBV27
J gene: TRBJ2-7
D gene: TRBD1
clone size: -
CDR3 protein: CASSGFGQGAYEQYF
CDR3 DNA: TGTGCCAGCAGTGGATTTGGGCAGGGGGCTTACGAGCAGTACTTC

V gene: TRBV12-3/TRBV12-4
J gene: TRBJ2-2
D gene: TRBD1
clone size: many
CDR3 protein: CASTRPGQGITGELFF
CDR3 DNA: TGTGCCAGCACCAGACCGGGACAGGGTATCACCGGGGAGCTGTTTTTT

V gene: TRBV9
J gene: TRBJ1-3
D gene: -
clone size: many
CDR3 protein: CASRTGNTIYF
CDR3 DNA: TGTGCCAGCAGGACAGGAAACACCATATATTTT

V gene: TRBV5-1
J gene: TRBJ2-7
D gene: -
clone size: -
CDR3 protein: CASSLGNGYEQYF
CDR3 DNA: TGCGCCAGCAGCTTGGGAAACGGCTACGAGCAGTACTTC

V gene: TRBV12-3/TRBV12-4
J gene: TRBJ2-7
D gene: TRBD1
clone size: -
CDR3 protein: CASSPGTGQEQYF
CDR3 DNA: TGTGCCAGCAGTCCCGGGACAGGGCAAGAGCAGTACTTC

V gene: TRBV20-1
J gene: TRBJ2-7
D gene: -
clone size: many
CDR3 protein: CSASRDYEQYF
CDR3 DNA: TGCAGTGCTAGCCGGGACTACGAGCAGTACTTC

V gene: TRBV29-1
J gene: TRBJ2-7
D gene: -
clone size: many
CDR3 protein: CSARTASYEQYF
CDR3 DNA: TGCAGCGCCAGGACAGCCTCCTACGAGCAGTACTTC

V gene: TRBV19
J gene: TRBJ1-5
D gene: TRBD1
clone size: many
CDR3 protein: CAIFGTVNSGGNQPQHF
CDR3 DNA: TGTGCCATATTCGGGACAGTTAATTCAGGGGGCAATCAGCCCCAGCATTTT

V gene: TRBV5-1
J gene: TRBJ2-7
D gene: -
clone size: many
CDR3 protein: CASSLAPGGFMYEQYF
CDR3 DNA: TGCGCCAGCAGCTTGGCCCCGGGCGGATTCATGTACGAGCAGTACTTC

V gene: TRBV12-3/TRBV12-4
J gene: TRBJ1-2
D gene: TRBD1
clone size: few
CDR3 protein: CASSLYRGSGTF
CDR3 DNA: TGTGCCAGCAGTTTATACAGGGGTTCTGGTACCTTC

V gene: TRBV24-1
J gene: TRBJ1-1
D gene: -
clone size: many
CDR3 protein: CATGERGPGYTEAFF
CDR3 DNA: TGTGCCACCGGAGAGCGGGGGCCAGGGTACACTGAAGCTTTCTTT

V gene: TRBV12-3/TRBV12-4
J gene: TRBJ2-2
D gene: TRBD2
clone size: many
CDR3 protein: CASTRQRGSGTGELFF
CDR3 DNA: TGTGCCAGCACCCGCCAGCGGGGTAGCGGCACCGGGGAGCTGTTTTTT

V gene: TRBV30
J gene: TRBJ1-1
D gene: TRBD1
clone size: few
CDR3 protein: CAWSGYRGQGEAFF
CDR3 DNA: TGTGCCTGGAGTGGTTACAGGGGGCAAGGAGAAGCTTTCTTT

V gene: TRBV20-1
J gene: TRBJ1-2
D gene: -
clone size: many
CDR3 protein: CSTRINYGYTF
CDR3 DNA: TGCAGTACGAGAATTAACTATGGCTACACCTTC

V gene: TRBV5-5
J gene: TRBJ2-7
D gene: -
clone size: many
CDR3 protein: CASSVSFTTYEQYF
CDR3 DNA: TGTGCCAGCTCCGTTTCGTTCACGACCTACGAGCAGTACTTC

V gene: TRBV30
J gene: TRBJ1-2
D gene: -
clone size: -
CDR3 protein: CAWSRGSGYTF
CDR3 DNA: TGTGCCTGGAGTAGGGGCTCTGGCTACACCTTC

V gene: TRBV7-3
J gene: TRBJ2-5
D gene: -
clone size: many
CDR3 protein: CASSPTYAGRETQYF
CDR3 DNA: TGTGCCAGCAGCCCCACCTATGCGGGGAGGGAGACCCAGTACTTC

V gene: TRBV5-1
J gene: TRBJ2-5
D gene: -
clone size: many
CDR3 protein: CASSVGSEPQETQYF
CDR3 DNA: TGCGCCAGCAGCGTGGGGTCCGAGCCCCAAGAGACCCAGTACTTC

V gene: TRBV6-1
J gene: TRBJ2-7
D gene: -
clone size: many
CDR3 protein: CASSLKGTLYEQYF
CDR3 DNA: TGTGCCAGCAGTCTAAAGGGGACACTCTACGAGCAGTACTTC

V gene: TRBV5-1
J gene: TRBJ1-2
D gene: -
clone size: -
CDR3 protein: CASSFSGGANYGYTF
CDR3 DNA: TGCGCCAGCAGCTTCTCCGGAGGAGCTAACTATGGCTACACCTTC

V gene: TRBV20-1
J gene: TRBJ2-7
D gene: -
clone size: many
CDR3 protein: CSVPTGGYYEQYF
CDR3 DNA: TGCAGTGTACCGACTGGGGGGTACTACGAGCAGTACTTC

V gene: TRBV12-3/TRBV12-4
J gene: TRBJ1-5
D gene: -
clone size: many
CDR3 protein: CASSIQQGNQPQHF
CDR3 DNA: TGTGCCAGCAGTATTCAACAGGGCAATCAGCCCCAGCATTTT

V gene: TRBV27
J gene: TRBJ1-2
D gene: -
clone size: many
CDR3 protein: CASSSMGLSDIAYGYTF
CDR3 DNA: TGTGCCAGCAGCTCAATGGGACTCAGTGATATAGCCTATGGCTACACCTTC

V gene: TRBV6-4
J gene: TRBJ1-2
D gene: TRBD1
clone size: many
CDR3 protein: CASSPRDRSYSNYGYTF
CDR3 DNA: TGTGCCAGCAGTCCTCGGGACAGGAGTTACTCTAACTATGGCTACACCTTC

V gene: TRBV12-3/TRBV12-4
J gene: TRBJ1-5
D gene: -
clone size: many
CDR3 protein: CASSNGLRIRPQHF
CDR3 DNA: TGTGCCAGCAGTAATGGACTGCGGATCAGGCCCCAGCATTTT

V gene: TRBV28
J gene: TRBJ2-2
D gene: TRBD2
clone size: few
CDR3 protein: CASAYGRGTAGELFF
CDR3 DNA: TGTGCCAGCGCCTACGGGAGGGGCACGGCCGGGGAGCTGTTTTTT

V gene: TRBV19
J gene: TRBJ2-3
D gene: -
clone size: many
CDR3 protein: CASSLYTQSSTDTQYF
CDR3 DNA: TGTGCCAGTAGTCTCTACACGCAATCTAGCACAGATACGCAGTATTTT

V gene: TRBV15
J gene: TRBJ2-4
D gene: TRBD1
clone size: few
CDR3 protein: CATSRLQGAVKNIQYF
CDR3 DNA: TGTGCCACCAGCAGACTACAGGGGGCCGTCAAAAACATTCAGTACTTC

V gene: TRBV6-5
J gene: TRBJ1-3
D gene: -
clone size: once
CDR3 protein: CASSYTTLSGNTIYF
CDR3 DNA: TGTGCCAGCAGTTACACGACGTTATCTGGAAACACCATATATTTT

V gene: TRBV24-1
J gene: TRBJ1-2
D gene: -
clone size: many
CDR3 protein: CATSDFRRLDGYTF
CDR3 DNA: TGTGCCACCAGTGATTTCAGGAGGCTGGACGGCTACACCTTC

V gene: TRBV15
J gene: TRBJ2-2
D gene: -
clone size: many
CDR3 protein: CATSRDRPPNTGELFF
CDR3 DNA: TGTGCCACCAGCAGAGATCGGCCCCCGAACACCGGGGAGCTGTTTTTT

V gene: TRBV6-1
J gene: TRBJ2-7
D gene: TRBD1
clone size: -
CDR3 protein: CATRTGLYEQYF
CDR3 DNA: TGTGCAACTCGGACAGGACTCTACGAGCAGTACTTC

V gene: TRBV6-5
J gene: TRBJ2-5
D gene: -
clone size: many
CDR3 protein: CASSYSTGPETQYF
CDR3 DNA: TGTGCCAGCAGTTACTCGACAGGCCCGGAGACCCAGTACTTC

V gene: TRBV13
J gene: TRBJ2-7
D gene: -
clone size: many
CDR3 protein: CASLVTGAYEQYF
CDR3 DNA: TGTGCCAGCCTCGTCACTGGGGCCTACGAGCAGTACTTC

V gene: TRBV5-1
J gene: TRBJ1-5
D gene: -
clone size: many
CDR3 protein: CASSPMGGPNQPQHF
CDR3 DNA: TGCGCCAGCAGCCCAATGGGTGGGCCTAATCAGCCCCAGCATTTT

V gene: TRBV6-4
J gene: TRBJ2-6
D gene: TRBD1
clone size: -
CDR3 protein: CASRLDRGRGANVLTF
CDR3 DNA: TGTGCCAGCAGGCTCGACAGGGGGCGAGGGGCCAACGTCCTGACTTTC